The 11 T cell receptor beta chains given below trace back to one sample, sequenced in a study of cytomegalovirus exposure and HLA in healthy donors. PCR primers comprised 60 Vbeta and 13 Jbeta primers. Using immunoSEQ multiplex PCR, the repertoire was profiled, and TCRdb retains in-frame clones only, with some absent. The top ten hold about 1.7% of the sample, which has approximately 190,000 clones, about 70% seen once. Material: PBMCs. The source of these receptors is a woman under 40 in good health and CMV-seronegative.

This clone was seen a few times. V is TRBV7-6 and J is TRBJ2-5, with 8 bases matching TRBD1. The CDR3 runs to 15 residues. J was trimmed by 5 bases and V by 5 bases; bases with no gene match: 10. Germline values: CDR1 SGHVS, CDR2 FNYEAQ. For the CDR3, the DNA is TGTGCCAGCAGCAATTCCAGGGGGCTCTGGGAGACCCAGTACTTC. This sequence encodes CASSNSRGLWETQYF.

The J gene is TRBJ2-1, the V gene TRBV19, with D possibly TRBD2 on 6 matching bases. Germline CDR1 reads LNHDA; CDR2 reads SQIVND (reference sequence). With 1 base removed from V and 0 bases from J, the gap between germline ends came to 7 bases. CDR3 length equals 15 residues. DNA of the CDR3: TGTGCCAGTAGTATAGCGGGACTCTCCTACAATGAGCAGTTCTTC. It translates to CASSIAGLSYNEQFF.

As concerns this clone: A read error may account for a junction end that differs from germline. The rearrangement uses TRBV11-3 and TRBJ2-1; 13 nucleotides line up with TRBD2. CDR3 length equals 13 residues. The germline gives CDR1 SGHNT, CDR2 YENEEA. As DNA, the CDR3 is TGTGCCAGCAGCCCCGGACTAGCGGGGGCCGCGGTCTTC. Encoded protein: CASSPGLAGAAVF.

The CDR3 protein is CASSPFWTSGYEQYF. The CDR3 nucleotides read TGCGCCAGCAGCCCCTTTTGGACTAGCGGGTACGAGCAGTACTTC. The J gene is TRBJ2-7, the V gene TRBV4-1, with TRBD2 matching 11 bases. The CDR3 spans 15 residues. In germline, CDR1 is MGHRA, CDR2 YSYEKL. Trimming took 4 bases from V and 4 from J; bases not matched to a gene: 6.

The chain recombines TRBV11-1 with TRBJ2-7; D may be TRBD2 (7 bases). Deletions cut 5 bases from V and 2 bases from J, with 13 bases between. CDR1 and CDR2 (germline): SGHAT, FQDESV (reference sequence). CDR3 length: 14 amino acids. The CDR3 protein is CASSPAGGPYEQYF. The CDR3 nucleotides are TGTGCCAGCAGCCCTGCCGGGGGGCCCTACGAGCAGTACTTC.

This CDR3 is CASSLGDRGPNQPQHF. The CDR3 nucleotides read TGCGCCAGCAGCTTGGGGGACAGGGGTCCCAATCAGCCCCAGCATTTT. This chain joins TRBV5-1 and TRBJ1-5; 10 positions agree with TRBD1. The CDR3 runs to 16 residues. Germline CDR1 and CDR2: SGHRS and YFSETQ. V was pared by 0 bases and J by 3 bases, with 3 bases of the junction left unmatched.

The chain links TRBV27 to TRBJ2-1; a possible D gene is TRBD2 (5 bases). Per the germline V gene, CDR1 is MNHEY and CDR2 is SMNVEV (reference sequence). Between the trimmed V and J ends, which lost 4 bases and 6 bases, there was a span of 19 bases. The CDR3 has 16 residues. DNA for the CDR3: TGTGCCAGCAGTTACCCGAGGGCCTTTGGGAGCAATGAGCAGTTCTTC. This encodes CASSYPRAFGSNEQFF.

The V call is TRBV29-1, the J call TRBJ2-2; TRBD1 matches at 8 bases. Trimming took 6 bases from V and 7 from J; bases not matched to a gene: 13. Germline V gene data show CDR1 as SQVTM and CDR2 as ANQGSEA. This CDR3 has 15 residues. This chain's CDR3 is CSVKDRGNLNGELFF. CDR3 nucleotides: TGCAGCGTCAAAGACAGGGGCAATCTCAACGGGGAGCTGTTTTTT.

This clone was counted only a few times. The CDR3 protein is CASSLVLAGRNNEQFF. Written as DNA, the CDR3 is TGCGCCAGCAGCTTGGTTCTAGCGGGACGGAACAATGAGCAGTTCTTC. The chain employs TRBV5-1 and TRBJ2-1; 9 positions agree with TRBD2. The CDR3 runs to 16 residues. Trimming took 0 bases from V and 5 from J; bases not matched to a gene: 6. Per the germline V gene, CDR1 is SGHRS and CDR2 is YFSETQ.

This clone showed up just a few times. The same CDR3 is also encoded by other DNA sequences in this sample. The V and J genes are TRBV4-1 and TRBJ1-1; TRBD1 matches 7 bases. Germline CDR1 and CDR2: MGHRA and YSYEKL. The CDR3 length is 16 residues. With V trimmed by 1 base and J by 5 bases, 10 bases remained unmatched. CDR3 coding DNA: TGCGCCAGCAGCCAAGTAAGACAGGGTAGAGGGACTGAAGCTTTCTTT. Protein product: CASSQVRQGRGTEAFF.

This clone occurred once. CDR3: CASSLLGQGLSLHGYTF. The CDR3 DNA follows: TGTGCCAGCAGCTTACTAGGACAGGGTCTATCCCTCCATGGCTACACCTTC. V gene TRBV7-9 combines with J gene TRBJ1-2, with 8 bases that match TRBD1. CDR3 size: 17 residues. J gave up 6 bases and V 2 bases, and 14 bases lay outside the gene matches. Germline-derived CDR1 and CDR2 are SEHNR and FQNEAQ (reference sequence).